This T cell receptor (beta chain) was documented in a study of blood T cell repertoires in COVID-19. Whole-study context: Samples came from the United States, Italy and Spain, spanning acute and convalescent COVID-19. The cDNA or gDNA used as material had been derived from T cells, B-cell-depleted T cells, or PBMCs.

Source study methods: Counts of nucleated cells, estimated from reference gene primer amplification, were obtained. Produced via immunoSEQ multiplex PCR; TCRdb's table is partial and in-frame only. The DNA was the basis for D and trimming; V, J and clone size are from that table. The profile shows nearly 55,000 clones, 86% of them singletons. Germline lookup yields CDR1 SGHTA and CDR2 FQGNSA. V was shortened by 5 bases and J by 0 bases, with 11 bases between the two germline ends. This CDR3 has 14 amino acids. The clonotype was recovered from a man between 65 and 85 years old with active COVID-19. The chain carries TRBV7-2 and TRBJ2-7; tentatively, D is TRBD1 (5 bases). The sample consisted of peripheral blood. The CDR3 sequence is CASSLRQLSYEQYF. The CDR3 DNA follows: TGTGCCAGCAGCCTGAGACAGCTCTCCTACGAGCAGTACTTC.